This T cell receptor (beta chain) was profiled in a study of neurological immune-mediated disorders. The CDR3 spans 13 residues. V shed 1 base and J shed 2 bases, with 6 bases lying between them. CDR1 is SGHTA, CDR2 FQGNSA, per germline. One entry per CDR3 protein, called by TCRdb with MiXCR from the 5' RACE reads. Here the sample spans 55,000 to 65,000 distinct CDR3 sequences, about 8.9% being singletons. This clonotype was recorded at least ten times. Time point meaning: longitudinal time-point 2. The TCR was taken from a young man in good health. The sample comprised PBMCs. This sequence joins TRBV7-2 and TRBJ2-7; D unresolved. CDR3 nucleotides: TGTGCCAGCAGCTTAGGTTTTCCCTACGAGCAGTACTTC. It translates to CASSLGFPYEQYF. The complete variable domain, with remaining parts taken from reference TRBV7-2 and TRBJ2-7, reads GAGVSQSPSNKVTEKGKDVELRCDPISGHTALYWYRQSLGQGLEFLIYFQGNSAPDKSGLPSDRFSAERTGGSVSTLTIQRTQQEDSAVYLCASSLGFPYEQYFGPGTRLTVT.